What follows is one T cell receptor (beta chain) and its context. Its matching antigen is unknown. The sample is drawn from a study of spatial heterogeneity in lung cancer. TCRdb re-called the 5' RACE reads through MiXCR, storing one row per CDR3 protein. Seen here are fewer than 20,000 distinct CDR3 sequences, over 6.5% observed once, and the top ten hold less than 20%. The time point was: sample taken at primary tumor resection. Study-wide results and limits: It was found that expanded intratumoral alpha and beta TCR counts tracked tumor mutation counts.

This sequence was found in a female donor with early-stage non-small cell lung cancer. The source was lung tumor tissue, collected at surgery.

In DNA form, the CDR3 reads TGTGCCTGGAGGTCCTCCTCTGGAAACACCATATATTTT. Protein sequence: CAWRSSSGNTIYF. This chain connects TRBV30 to TRBJ1-3, with D uncertain. The CDR3 is 13 residues long. V lost 3 bases, J lost 0 bases, and 6 bases lay in between. CDR1 is GTSNPN, CDR2 SVGIG, per germline (reference sequence).